Listed below are T cell receptor beta chains from one sample, sequenced in a study of blood T cell repertoires in COVID-19. Sequencing was performed with immunoSEQ multiplex PCR; in TCRdb, only in-frame clones are kept and a portion is missing. The profile shows roughly 400,000 clones, about 88% of them singletons. What was sequenced was PBMCs or T cells enriched from blood (not recorded which). The receptors were gathered from a woman younger than 30 who had been exposed to COVID-19. Both conserved end residues are part of each CDR3. A D gene is named only where the DNA matches it firmly. Size is omitted from some rows. Given values are once, few, many or a class for expanded clones.

j_call clone_size d_call v_call cdr3_aa cdr3_nt
TRBJ2-1 . TRBD2 TRBV5-1 CASSLRMVAGGPGFF TGCGCCAGCAGCTTAAGGATGGTAGCGGGGGGGCCCGGGTTCTTC
TRBJ2-7 . TRBD1 TRBV11-2 CASSNDRGSYEQYF TGTGCCAGCAGCAACGACAGGGGAAGCTACGAGCAGTACTTC
TRBJ1-2 . TRBD1 TRBV7-8 CASSRDRSYGYTF TGTGCCAGCAGCCGGGACAGGAGTTATGGCTACACCTTC
TRBJ1-1 . . TRBV29-1 CSVEDPRQLRAFF TGCAGCGTTGAAGATCCCAGACAGCTTCGTGCTTTCTTT
TRBJ1-5 . TRBD1 TRBV19 CASTTLWTGDSNQPQHF TGTGCCAGTACCACCCTGTGGACAGGGGATAGCAATCAGCCCCAGCATTTT
TRBJ2-3 . . TRBV7-2 CASSLANSDTQYF TGTGCCAGCAGCTTAGCCAATTCAGATACGCAGTATTTT
TRBJ1-4 once . TRBV7-2 CASSPTEGVGEKLFF TGTGCCAGCAGTCCGACGGAGGGCGTCGGTGAAAAACTGTTTTTT
TRBJ2-5 . TRBD1 TRBV5-1 CASSGRTGGGIQETQYF TGCGCCAGCAGCGGGAGGACAGGGGGCGGCATTCAAGAGACCCAGTACTTC
TRBJ2-7 . . TRBV7-9 CASGRQVFSYEQYF TGTGCCAGCGGACGACAGGTGTTCTCCTACGAGCAGTACTTC
TRBJ2-1 few . TRBV9 CASSEQGTEQFF TGTGCCAGCAGCGAACAGGGAACTGAGCAGTTCTTC
TRBJ2-3 once TRBD1 TRBV19 CASSMLDRVGPSRRRADRDTQYF TGTGCCAGTAGTATGTTAGACAGGGTAGGGCCTTCTCGTCGGCGGGCCGATCGGGATACGCAGTATTTT